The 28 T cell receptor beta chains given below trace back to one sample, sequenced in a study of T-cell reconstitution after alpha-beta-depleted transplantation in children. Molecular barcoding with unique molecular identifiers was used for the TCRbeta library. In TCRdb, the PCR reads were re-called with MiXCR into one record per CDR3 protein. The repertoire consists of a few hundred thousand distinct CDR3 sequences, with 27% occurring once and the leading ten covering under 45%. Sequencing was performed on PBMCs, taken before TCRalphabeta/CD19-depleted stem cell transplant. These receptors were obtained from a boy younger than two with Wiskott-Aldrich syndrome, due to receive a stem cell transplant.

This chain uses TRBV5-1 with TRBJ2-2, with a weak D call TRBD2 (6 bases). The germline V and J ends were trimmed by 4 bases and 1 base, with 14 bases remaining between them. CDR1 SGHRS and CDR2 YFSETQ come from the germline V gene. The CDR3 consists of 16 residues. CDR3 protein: CASSLTAGWNTGELFF. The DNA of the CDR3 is TGCGCCAGCAGCCTGACGGCGGGGTGGAACACCGGGGAGCTGTTTTTT. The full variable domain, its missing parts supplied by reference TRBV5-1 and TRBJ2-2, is KAGVTQTPRYLIKTRGQQVTLSCSPISGHRSVSWYQQTPGQGLQFLFEYFSETQRNKGNFPGRFSGRQFSNSRSEMNVSTLELGDSALYLCASSLTAGWNTGELFFGEGSRLTVL.

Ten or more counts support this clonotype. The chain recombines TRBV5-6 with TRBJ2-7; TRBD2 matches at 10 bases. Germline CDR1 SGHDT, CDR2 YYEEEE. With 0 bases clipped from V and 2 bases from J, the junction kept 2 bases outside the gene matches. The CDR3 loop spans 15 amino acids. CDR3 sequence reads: CASSLGLAGPYEQYF. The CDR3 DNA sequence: TGTGCCAGCAGCTTGGGACTAGCGGGTCCCTACGAGCAGTACTTC. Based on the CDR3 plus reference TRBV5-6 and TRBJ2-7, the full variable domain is DAGVTQSPTHLIKTRGQQVTLRCSPKSGHDTVSWYQQALGQGPQFIFQYYEEEERQRGNFPDRFSGHQFPNYSSELNVNALLLGDSALYLCASSLGLAGPYEQYFGPGTRLTVT.

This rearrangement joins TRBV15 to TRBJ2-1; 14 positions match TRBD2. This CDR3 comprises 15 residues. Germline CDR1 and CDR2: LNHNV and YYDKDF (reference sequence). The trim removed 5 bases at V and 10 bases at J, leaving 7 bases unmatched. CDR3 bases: TGTGCCACCAGCGGCCTGGGACTAGCGGGAGACGAGCAGTTCTTC. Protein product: CATSGLGLAGDEQFF.

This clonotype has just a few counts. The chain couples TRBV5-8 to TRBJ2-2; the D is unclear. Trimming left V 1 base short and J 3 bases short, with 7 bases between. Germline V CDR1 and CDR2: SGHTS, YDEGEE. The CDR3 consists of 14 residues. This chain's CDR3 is CASSLWTHTGELFF. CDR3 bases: TGTGCCAGCAGCTTGTGGACGCACACCGGGGAGCTGTTTTTT.

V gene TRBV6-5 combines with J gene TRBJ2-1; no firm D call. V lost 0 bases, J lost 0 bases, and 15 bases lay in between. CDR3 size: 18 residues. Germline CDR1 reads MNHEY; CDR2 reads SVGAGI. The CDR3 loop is CASSYSDNIKSSYNEQFF. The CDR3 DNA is TGTGCCAGCAGTTACTCGGATAACATCAAGAGCTCCTACAATGAGCAGTTCTTC.

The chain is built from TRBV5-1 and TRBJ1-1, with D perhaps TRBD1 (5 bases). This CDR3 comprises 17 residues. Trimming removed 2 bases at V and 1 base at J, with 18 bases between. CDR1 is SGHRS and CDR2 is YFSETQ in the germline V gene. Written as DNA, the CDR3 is TGCGCCAGCAGCTTTCTCCAGGGAAGAAGTCCGAACACTGAAGCTTTCTTT. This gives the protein CASSFLQGRSPNTEAFF.

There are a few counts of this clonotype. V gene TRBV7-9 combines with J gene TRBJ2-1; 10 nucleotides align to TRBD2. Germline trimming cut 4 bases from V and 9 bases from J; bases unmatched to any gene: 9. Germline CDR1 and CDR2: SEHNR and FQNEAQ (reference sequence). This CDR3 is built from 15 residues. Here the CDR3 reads CASSSLAGGGGEQFF. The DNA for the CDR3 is TGTGCCAGCAGCTCCTTAGCGGGAGGTGGAGGTGAGCAGTTCTTC. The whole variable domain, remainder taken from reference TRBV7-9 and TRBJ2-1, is DTGVSQNPRHKITKRGQNVTFRCDPISEHNRLYWYRQTLGQGPEFLTYFQNEAQLEKSRLLSDRFSAERPKGSFSTLEIQRTEQGDSAMYLCASSSLAGGGGEQFFGPGTRLTVL.

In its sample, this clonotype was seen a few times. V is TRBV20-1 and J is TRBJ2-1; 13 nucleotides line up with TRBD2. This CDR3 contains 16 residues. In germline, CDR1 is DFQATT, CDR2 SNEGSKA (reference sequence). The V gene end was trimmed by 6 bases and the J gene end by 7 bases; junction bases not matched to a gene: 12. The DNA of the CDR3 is TGCAGTGCCCAAGCCCCCACTAGCGGGAGGGCAAATGAGCAGTTCTTC. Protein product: CSAQAPTSGRANEQFF.

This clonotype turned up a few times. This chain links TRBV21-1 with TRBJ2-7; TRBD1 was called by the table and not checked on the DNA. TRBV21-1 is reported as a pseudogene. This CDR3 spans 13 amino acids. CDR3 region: CASSKLPLYEQYF. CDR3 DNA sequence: TGTGCCAGCAGCAAATTACCCCTTTACGAGCAGTACTTC.

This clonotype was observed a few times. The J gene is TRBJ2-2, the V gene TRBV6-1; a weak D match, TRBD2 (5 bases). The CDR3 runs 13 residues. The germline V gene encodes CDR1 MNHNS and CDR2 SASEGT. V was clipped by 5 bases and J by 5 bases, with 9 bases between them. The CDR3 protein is CASSSGATGELFF. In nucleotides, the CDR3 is TGTGCCAGCAGTAGCGGAGCGACCGGGGAGCTGTTTTTT.

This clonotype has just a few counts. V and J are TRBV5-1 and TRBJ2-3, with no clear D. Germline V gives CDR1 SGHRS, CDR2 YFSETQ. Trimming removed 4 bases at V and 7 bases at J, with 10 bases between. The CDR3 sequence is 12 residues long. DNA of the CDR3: TGCGCCAGCAGCCCGGACGATTATACGCAGTATTTT. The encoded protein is CASSPDDYTQYF.

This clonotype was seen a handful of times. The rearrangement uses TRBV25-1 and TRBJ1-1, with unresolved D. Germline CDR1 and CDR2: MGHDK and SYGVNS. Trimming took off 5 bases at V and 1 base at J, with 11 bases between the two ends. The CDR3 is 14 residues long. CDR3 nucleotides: TGTGCCAGCAGTCCCTGGGTGGGGAACACTGAAGCTTTCTTT. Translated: CASSPWVGNTEAFF.

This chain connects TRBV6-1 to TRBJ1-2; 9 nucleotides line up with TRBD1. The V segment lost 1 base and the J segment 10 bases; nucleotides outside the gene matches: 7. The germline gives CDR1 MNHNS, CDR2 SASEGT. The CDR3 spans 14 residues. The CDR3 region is CASSEGDRVGDYTF. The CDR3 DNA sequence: TGTGCCAGCAGTGAAGGGGACAGGGTTGGAGACTACACCTTC.

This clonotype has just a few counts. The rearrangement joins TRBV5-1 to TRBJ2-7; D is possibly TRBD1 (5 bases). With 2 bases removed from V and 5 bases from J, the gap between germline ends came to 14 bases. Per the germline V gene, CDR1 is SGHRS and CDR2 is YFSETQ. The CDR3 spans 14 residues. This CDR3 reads CASSLRQGVNEQYF. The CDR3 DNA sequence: TGCGCCAGCAGCTTAAGGCAGGGCGTCAACGAGCAGTACTTC.

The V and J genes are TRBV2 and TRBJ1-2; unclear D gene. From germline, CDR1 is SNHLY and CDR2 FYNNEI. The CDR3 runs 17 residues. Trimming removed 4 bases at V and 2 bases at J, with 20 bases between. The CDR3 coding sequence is TGTGCCAGCAGTGGCTCGGCACTTAGGAGATACAACTATGGCTACACCTTC. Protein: CASSGSALRRYNYGYTF.

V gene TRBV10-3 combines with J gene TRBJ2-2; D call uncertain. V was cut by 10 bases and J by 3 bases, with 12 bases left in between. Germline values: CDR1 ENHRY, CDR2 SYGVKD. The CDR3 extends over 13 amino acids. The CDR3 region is CASALGHTGELFF. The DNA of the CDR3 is TGTGCCAGCGCACTGGGCCACACCGGGGAGCTGTTTTTT.

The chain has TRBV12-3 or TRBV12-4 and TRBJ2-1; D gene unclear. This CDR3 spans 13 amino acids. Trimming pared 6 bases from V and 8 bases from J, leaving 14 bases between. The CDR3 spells CASRFASGDEQFF. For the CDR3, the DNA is TGTGCCAGCAGATTTGCGAGTGGGGATGAGCAGTTCTTC.

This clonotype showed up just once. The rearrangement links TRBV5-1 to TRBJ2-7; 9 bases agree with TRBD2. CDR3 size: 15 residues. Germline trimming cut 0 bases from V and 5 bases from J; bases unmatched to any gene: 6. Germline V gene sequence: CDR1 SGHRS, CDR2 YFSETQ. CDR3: CASSLGISGSHEQYF. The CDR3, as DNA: TGCGCCAGCAGCTTGGGGATTAGCGGGAGTCACGAGCAGTACTTC. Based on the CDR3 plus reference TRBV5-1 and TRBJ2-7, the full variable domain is KAGVTQTPRYLIKTRGQQVTLSCSPISGHRSVSWYQQTPGQGLQFLFEYFSETQRNKGNFPGRFSGRQFSNSRSEMNVSTLELGDSALYLCASSLGISGSHEQYFGPGTRLTVT.

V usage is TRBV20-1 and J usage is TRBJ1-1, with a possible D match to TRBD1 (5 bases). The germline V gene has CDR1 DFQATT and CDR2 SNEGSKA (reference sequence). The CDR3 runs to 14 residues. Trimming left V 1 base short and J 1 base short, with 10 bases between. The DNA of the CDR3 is TGCAGTGCTAGAGGGGACGGACGGAACACTGAAGCTTTCTTT. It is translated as CSARGDGRNTEAFF.

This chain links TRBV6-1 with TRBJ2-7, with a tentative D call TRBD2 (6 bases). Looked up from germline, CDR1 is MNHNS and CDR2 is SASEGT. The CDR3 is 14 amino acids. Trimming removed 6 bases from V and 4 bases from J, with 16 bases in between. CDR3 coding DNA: TGTGCCAGCAGCCCGTGGGGGAGCGGGTACGAGCAGTACTTC. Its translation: CASSPWGSGYEQYF.

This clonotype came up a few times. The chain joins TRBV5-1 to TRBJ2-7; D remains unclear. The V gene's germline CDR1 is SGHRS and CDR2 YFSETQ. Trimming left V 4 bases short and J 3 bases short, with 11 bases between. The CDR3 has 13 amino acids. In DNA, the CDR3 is TGCGCCAGCAGCATGGGCGGTGTCTACGAGCAGTACTTC. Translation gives CASSMGGVYEQYF.

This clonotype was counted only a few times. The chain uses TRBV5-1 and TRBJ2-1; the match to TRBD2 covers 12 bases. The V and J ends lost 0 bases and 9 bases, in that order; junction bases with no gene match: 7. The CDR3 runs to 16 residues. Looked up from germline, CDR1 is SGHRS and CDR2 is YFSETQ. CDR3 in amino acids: CASSLDILAGGGEQFF. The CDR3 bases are TGCGCCAGCAGCTTGGATATCCTAGCGGGAGGGGGTGAGCAGTTCTTC.

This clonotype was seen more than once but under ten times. CDR3 DNA sequence: TGCAGCGTTGCGCCGGCAATCACAGATACGCAGTATTTT. Protein product: CSVAPAITDTQYF. The chain employs TRBV29-1 and TRBJ2-3, with D uncertain. With 4 bases removed from V and 2 bases from J, the gap between germline ends came to 10 bases. CDR1 and CDR2 (germline): SQVTM, ANQGSEA. The CDR3 runs 13 residues.

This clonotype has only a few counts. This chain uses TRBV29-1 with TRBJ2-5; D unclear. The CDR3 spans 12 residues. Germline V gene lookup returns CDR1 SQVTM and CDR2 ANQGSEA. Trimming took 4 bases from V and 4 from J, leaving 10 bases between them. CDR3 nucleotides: TGCAGCGTTGTCGAAGGAACAGAGACCCAGTACTTC. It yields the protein CSVVEGTETQYF.

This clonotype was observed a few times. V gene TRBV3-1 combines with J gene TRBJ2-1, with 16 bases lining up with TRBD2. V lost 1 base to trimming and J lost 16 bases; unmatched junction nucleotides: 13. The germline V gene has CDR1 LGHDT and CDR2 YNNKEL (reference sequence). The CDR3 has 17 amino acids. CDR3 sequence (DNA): TGTGCCAGCAGCCAAGGACCGGGACTAGCGGGAGGGCCGACCCAATTCTTC. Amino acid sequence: CASSQGPGLAGGPTQFF.

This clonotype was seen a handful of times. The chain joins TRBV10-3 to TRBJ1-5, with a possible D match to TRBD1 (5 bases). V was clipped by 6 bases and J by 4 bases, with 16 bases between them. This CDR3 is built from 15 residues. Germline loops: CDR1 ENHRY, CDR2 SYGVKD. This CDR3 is CAISPGGGTNQPQHF. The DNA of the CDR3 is TGTGCCATCAGCCCAGGCGGAGGGACTAATCAGCCCCAGCATTTT.

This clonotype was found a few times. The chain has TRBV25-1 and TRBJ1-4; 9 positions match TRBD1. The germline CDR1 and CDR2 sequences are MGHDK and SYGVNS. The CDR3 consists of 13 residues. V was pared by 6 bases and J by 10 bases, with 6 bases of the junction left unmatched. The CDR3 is CASSTGGRGKLFF. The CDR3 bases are TGTGCCAGCAGCACAGGGGGCCGGGGAAAACTGTTTTTT.

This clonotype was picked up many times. CDR3 in amino acids: CASSLAGPNTGELFF. The CDR3, as DNA: TGCGCCAGCAGCTTGGCGGGACCTAACACCGGGGAGCTGTTTTTT. The gene calls are TRBV5-1 and TRBJ2-2; D possibly matches TRBD1 or TRBD2 (5 bases each). The germline CDR1 and CDR2 sequences are SGHRS and YFSETQ. Trimming took 0 bases from V and 2 from J, leaving 8 bases between them. This CDR3 is built from 15 residues.